This passage covers 30 T cell receptor beta chains from one sample sequenced in a study of blood T cell repertoires in COVID-19. Sequenced by immunoSEQ multiplex PCR; TCRdb stores in-frame clones only, minus some. The sample records fewer than 700,000 clones, around nine tenths being singletons. The source material was peripheral blood. All receptors derive from a woman in her forties or fifties with COVID-19, enrolled during active disease.

V usage is TRBV30 and J usage is TRBJ2-7; 8 positions match TRBD2. This CDR3 has 14 residues. From germline, CDR1 is GTSNPN and CDR2 SVGIG (reference sequence). V dropped 3 bases and J dropped 5; count of bases not matched to a gene: 9. CDR3 in DNA: TGTGCCTGGAGGAGGGGCCCAGCGGGGGACGAGCAGTACTTC. Protein sequence: CAWRRGPAGDEQYF.

This sequence joins TRBV11-2 and TRBJ1-2, with 9 bases fitting TRBD1. Losses at the gene ends were 5 bases for V and 6 bases for J; bases not matched to a gene: 7. The CDR3 totals 14 residues. The germline V gene encodes CDR1 SGHAT and CDR2 FQNNGV. The CDR3 loop is CASSPFGTGHGYTF. The DNA for the CDR3 is TGTGCCAGCAGCCCCTTCGGGACAGGGCATGGCTACACCTTC.

The chain has TRBV30 and TRBJ2-7, with TRBD1 matching 9 bases. Germline CDR1 and CDR2: GTSNPN and SVGIG (reference sequence). CDR3 length: 13 residues. V lost 0 bases, J lost 11 bases, and 8 bases stayed unmatched. The CDR3 loop reads CAWSVGGQGFEYF. CDR3 coding DNA: TGTGCCTGGAGTGTAGGGGGACAGGGTTTTGAGTACTTC.

This clone has more than one count but fewer than ten. The V gene is TRBV28, the J gene TRBJ2-1; 10 nucleotides align to TRBD2. The V gene's germline CDR1 is MDHEN and CDR2 SYDVKM. CDR3 length: 17 residues. V trimming: 6 bases; J trimming: 6 bases; junction bases outside the gene matches: 14. DNA of the CDR3: TGTGCCAGCAGCCCCGCTAGGGGAGCGGGGGGGCGCAATGAGCAGTTCTTC. Protein product: CASSPARGAGGRNEQFF.

The rearrangement joins TRBV30 to TRBJ2-7; D remains ambiguous. CDR1 GTSNPN and CDR2 SVGIG come from the germline V gene (reference sequence). The CDR3 length is 12 residues. V shed 2 bases and J shed 4 bases, with 9 bases lying between them. The CDR3 coding sequence is TGTGCCTGGAGTCCTACTAATTACGAGCAGTACTTC. Translation: CAWSPTNYEQYF.

The chain has TRBV19 and TRBJ2-5, with D possibly matching TRBD2 (5 bases). V shed 5 bases and J shed 5 bases, with 12 bases lying between them. Germline values: CDR1 LNHDA, CDR2 SQIVND (reference sequence). The CDR3 has 13 amino acids. DNA of the CDR3: TGTGCCAGTAGTGTCGGGGAGAGGGAGACCCAGTACTTC. This gives the protein CASSVGERETQYF.

This chain's CDR3 is CASSLTGTGTEAFF. The CDR3 coding sequence is TGTGCCAGCAGCCTGACAGGGACCGGAACTGAAGCTTTCTTT. The J gene is TRBJ1-1, the V gene TRBV6-6; the match to TRBD1 covers 7 bases. With 6 bases clipped from V and 5 bases from J, the junction kept 9 bases outside the gene matches. In germline, CDR1 is MNHNY, CDR2 SVGAGI (reference sequence). This CDR3 region has 14 residues.

V usage is TRBV6-4 and J usage is TRBJ2-7, with 10 bases fitting TRBD1. This CDR3 comprises 14 residues. Trimming cost V 9 bases and J 3 bases; bases outside gene matches: 8. Germline CDR1 and CDR2: MRHNA and SNTAGT. CDR3 DNA sequence: TGTGCCAGGCCAACCGGACAGGGGGGCTACGAGCAGTACTTC. Translation: CARPTGQGGYEQYF.

The chain recombines TRBV27 with TRBJ2-3; D may be TRBD2 (6 bases). Germline values: CDR1 MNHEY, CDR2 SMNVEV (reference sequence). The CDR3 is made up of 14 amino acids. The V end lost 1 base, the J end lost 1 base, and 6 bases lay between the germline ends. CDR3 region: CASSLLAGTDTQYF. As DNA, the CDR3 is TGTGCCAGCAGTTTATTAGCGGGCACAGATACGCAGTATTTT.

V is TRBV6-5 and J is TRBJ1-4; a weak D match, TRBD1 (6 bases). The V end lost 5 bases, the J end lost 0 bases, and 10 bases lay between the germline ends. The CDR3 runs to 15 residues. Germline CDR1 MNHEY, CDR2 SVGAGI. This chain's CDR3 is CASSPTGPTNEKLFF. The CDR3 DNA is TGTGCCAGCAGTCCGACAGGTCCAACTAATGAAAAACTGTTTTTT.

This chain uses TRBV5-1 with TRBJ1-1, with 11 bases identical to TRBD1. The CDR3 length is 14 residues. V gave up 5 bases and J gave up 4 bases; unmatched junction bases: 4. Germline V gives CDR1 SGHRS, CDR2 YFSETQ. The CDR3 DNA reads as TGCGCCAGCAGGCCCGGGACAGGGGGCACTGAAGCTTTCTTT. Protein product: CASRPGTGGTEAFF. The complete variable domain, with remaining parts taken from reference TRBV5-1 and TRBJ1-1, reads KAGVTQTPRYLIKTRGQQVTLSCSPISGHRSVSWYQQTPGQGLQFLFEYFSETQRNKGNFPGRFSGRQFSNSRSEMNVSTLELGDSALYLCASRPGTGGTEAFFGQGTRLTVV.

V usage is TRBV10-2 and J usage is TRBJ1-1; D remains ambiguous. From germline, CDR1 is WSHSY and CDR2 SAAADI. V lost 1 base and J lost 8, with 8 bases in between. This CDR3 has 12 amino acids. As DNA, the CDR3 is TGCGCCAGCAGTGAGTTAGAGGGAGAAGCTTTCTTT. Its protein product is CASSELEGEAFF.

This clone was seen a single time. The rearrangement links TRBV10-3 to TRBJ2-1; perhaps TRBD2 as D (7 bases). This CDR3 has 14 residues. Germline V gene lookup returns CDR1 ENHRY and CDR2 SYGVKD. Between the trimmed V and J ends, which lost 8 bases and 7 bases, there was a span of 18 bases. CDR3 in amino acids: CAISGGGPGNEQFF. For the CDR3, the DNA is TGTGCCATCTCCGGCGGGGGCCCGGGGAATGAGCAGTTCTTC.

This clone was recorded many times. The rearrangement uses TRBV19 and TRBJ1-1, with D hard to call. CDR1 is LNHDA, CDR2 SQIVND, per germline (reference sequence). The CDR3 runs to 14 residues. V was shortened by 7 bases and J by 0 bases, with 12 bases between the two germline ends. The CDR3 DNA is TGTGCCAGTAAACACACAACCATGAACACTGAAGCTTTCTTT. This sequence encodes CASKHTTMNTEAFF. Full variable domain (missing parts from reference TRBV19 and TRBJ1-1): DGGITQSPKYLFRKEGQNVTLSCEQNLNHDAMYWYRQDPGQGLRLIYYSQIVNDFQKGDIAEGYSVSREKKESFPLTVTSAQKNPTAFYLCASKHTTMNTEAFFGQGTRLTVV.

The chain combines TRBV15 with TRBJ2-1; the match to TRBD1 covers 7 bases. This CDR3 has 16 residues. Germline values: CDR1 LNHNV, CDR2 YYDKDF (reference sequence). With 5 bases clipped from V and 5 bases from J, the junction kept 12 bases outside the gene matches. The CDR3 loop is CATSLYPDRVNNEQFF. CDR3 nucleotides: TGTGCCACCAGCCTCTATCCCGACAGGGTGAACAATGAGCAGTTCTTC.

Only one count was recorded for this clone. The V gene is TRBV19, the J gene TRBJ1-5; D is perhaps TRBD1 (6 bases). The CDR3 loop spans 19 amino acids. Trimming pared 1 base from V and 0 bases from J, leaving 19 bases between. Germline V gene sequence: CDR1 LNHDA, CDR2 SQIVND (reference sequence). CDR3 sequence (DNA): TGTGCCAGTAGTATAGGCCCCTTGAGGGGGAGACCTAGCAATCAGCCCCAGCATTTT. It is translated as CASSIGPLRGRPSNQPQHF.

The chain carries TRBV10-3 and TRBJ2-2; the D gene is possibly TRBD1 (5 bases). Deletions cut 3 bases from V and 7 bases from J, with 15 bases between. The CDR3 is 15 amino acids. Germline-derived CDR1 and CDR2 are ENHRY and SYGVKD. Written as DNA, the CDR3 is TGTGCCATCAGTGAATGGCAGGGTGAAGGCGGGGAGCTGTTTTTT. It translates to CAISEWQGEGGELFF.

The chain employs TRBV5-1 and TRBJ1-4, with 8 bases aligning to TRBD1. Unmatched junction bases numbered 0, after V lost 0 bases and J lost 5 bases. The germline CDR1 and CDR2 sequences are SGHRS and YFSETQ. The CDR3 extends over 14 amino acids. The CDR3 DNA reads TGCGCCAGCAGCTTGGGGGACAGGAATGAAAAACTGTTTTTT. Protein product: CASSLGDRNEKLFF.

A note on this clone: Other DNA sequences of this sample code for an identical CDR3. The rearrangement links TRBV11-2 to TRBJ1-2; the D gene is possibly TRBD1 (5 bases). V was cut by 1 base and J by 5 bases, with 14 bases left in between. This CDR3 contains 15 residues. CDR1 is SGHAT and CDR2 is FQNNGV in the germline V gene. The CDR3, as DNA: TGTGCCAGCAGCTTAGGTCCGGGAGAGGGGTATGGCTACACCTTC. It codes for CASSLGPGEGYGYTF.

The chain has TRBV5-1 and TRBJ2-7, with D possibly TRBD1 on 7 matching bases. Trimming stripped 4 bases from V and 1 base from J, with 12 bases between. Per germline, CDR1 SGHRS and CDR2 YFSETQ. CDR3 size: 14 residues. The CDR3 DNA reads TGCGCCAGCAGCCCGGGGGACAGATCCTACGAGCAGTACTTC. Its translation: CASSPGDRSYEQYF.

This chain connects TRBV11-1 to TRBJ1-1; D uncertain. Germline-derived CDR1 and CDR2 are SGHAT and FQDESV (reference sequence). The CDR3 totals 14 residues. Deletions cut 6 bases from V and 1 base from J, with 12 bases between. CDR3 DNA: TGTGCCAGCAGTTCCTGGGCCGGGAACACTGAAGCTTTCTTT. Amino acids: CASSSWAGNTEAFF.

This rearrangement joins TRBV5-4 to TRBJ2-2, with D possibly being TRBD2 (6 bases). The CDR3 covers 14 residues. The germline gives CDR1 SGHNT, CDR2 YYREEE (reference sequence). V was pared by 4 bases and J by 2 bases, with 9 bases between. This chain's CDR3 is CASSIGGNTGELFF. The CDR3 DNA reads as TGTGCCAGCAGCATCGGGGGAAACACCGGGGAGCTGTTTTTT.

CDR3 sequence (DNA): TGTGCCAGCACTGGTTTTAGAGGCACAGATACGCAGTATTTT. Translation: CASTGFRGTDTQYF. The J gene is TRBJ2-3, the V gene TRBV2; the D is unclear. Germline loops: CDR1 SNHLY, CDR2 FYNNEI. Trimming took 7 bases from V and 1 from J, leaving 12 bases between them. The CDR3 runs to 14 residues.

J is TRBJ1-6 and V is TRBV5-1; maybe TRBD1 (6 bases). The CDR3 is 14 amino acids. Germline-derived CDR1 and CDR2 are SGHRS and YFSETQ. V gave up 4 bases and J gave up 5 bases, with 10 bases separating them. CDR3 sequence (DNA): TGCGCCAGCAGCCGACCAGGGGATAATTCACCCCTCCACTTT. Encoded protein: CASSRPGDNSPLHF.

The CDR3 loop is CASTPGTTYEQYF. The CDR3 coding sequence is TGTGCCAGCACCCCCGGGACAACCTACGAGCAGTACTTC. The rearrangement joins TRBV7-9 to TRBJ2-7; the D gene is possibly TRBD1 (6 bases). Trimming took off 7 bases at V and 2 bases at J, with 12 bases between the two ends. CDR1 is SEHNR, CDR2 FQNEAQ, per germline (reference sequence). The length of the CDR3 is 13 residues.

The chain has TRBV28 and TRBJ1-5, with a possible D match to TRBD1 (5 bases). CDR1 is MDHEN, CDR2 SYDVKM, per germline. The CDR3 loop spans 13 amino acids. V was clipped by 6 bases and J by 5 bases, with 11 bases between them. The CDR3 DNA reads TGTGCCAGCAGGGGTAGGGACTATCAGCCCCAGCATTTT. Amino acid sequence: CASRGRDYQPQHF.

This clone was seen only once. This chain connects TRBV7-6 to TRBJ2-2; perhaps TRBD1 as D (6 bases). The CDR3 length is 15 residues. V was shortened by 7 bases and J by 1 base, with 13 bases between the two germline ends. Looked up from germline, CDR1 is SGHVS and CDR2 is FNYEAQ. The DNA for the CDR3 is TGTGCCAGCAACCGCGGACAGAGGAACACCGGGGAGCTGTTTTTT. Its protein product is CASNRGQRNTGELFF.

This sequence joins TRBV5-1 and TRBJ2-1, with D possibly matching TRBD1 (6 bases). The CDR3 covers 13 residues. Trimming took 1 base from V and 8 from J, leaving 10 bases between them. Germline V gene sequence: CDR1 SGHRS, CDR2 YFSETQ. CDR3 protein: CASSLTGNDEQFF. The DNA for the CDR3 is TGCGCCAGCAGCTTGACAGGGAACGATGAGCAGTTCTTC.

This chain joins TRBV2 and TRBJ2-7, with 8 nucleotides matching TRBD1. The germline V gene has CDR1 SNHLY and CDR2 FYNNEI. The CDR3 spans 14 residues. Unmatched junction bases numbered 6, after V lost 6 bases and J lost 2 bases. The CDR3 DNA is TGTGCCAGCAGAACGGACAGGGTCCCCTACGAGCAGTACTTC. Its protein product is CASRTDRVPYEQYF.

The chain is built from TRBV6-5 and TRBJ1-1; perhaps TRBD1 as D (5 bases). V was clipped by 4 bases and J by 6 bases, with 12 bases between them. CDR1 and CDR2 from the germline V gene are MNHEY and SVGAGI. This CDR3 contains 13 residues. The CDR3 is CASSFRQRPEAFF. CDR3 nucleotide sequence: TGTGCCAGCAGTTTTAGACAGCGACCTGAAGCTTTCTTT.